What follows describes a single TCR beta chain. The sample comes from a study of shared clonotypes between healthy human individuals. CDR1 is MDHEN and CDR2 is SYDVKM in the germline V gene. V dropped 5 bases and J dropped 3; count of bases not matched to a gene: 9. This CDR3 contains 15 residues. Produced via immunoSEQ multiplex PCR; TCRdb's table is partial and in-frame only. This sample has 850,000 to 1,200,000 clones, with more than 65% found just once. The chain couples TRBV28 to TRBJ2-7; TRBD2 matches at 8 bases. Sequenced input: memory CD4+ T cells sorted from blood. The subset was: CD45RA-negative fraction. This receptor was taken from a man between 18 and 29 years old in good health. CDR3 nucleotides: TGTGCCAGCAGTCCCAGCGGGGGCCCCCTCTACGAGCAGTACTTC. It yields the protein CASSPSGGPLYEQYF.